Here is one T cell receptor beta chain with its context. Its cognate antigen has yet to be identified. The record has no base qualities; no much larger clone is one base away. This sample is drawn from a study of human T cells and chemical hapten exposure (dated by TCRdb to the early 2020s). Some background on the complete study: For sensitization, 2% DPC in acetone was applied to a 2 cm by 2 cm area of upper inner arm skin. Some 29 alopecia patients provided blood for TCR sequencing at one to four time points (pre-sensitization, 2, 6 and 24 weeks). Throughout the study period of around 25 weeks, patients also received therapeutic DPC doses to the scalp every week. Patch testing was performed on the upper back with Finn chambers containing 0.01% DPC, and the patch tests were scored after 6 days according to International Contact Dermatitis Research Group standards. In alopecia patients, the study followed how the peripheral blood TCR repertoire changed in vivo over primary and secondary sensitization to diphenylcyclopropenone (DPC), a hapten. The libraries were sequenced as a pool, and the TCR yield per sample differed mostly because of small variations in library volumes within the pool. Most of the patients in the cohort were female, and the cohort covered alopecia areata with under or over 50% scalp involvement, alopecia totalis and alopecia universalis. Blood was sampled from patients pre-sensitization (week 0) and at 2, 6 and about 24 weeks after DPC sensitization. Results and caveats for the whole study, not just this receptor: Repeated subsampling changed both the strength of the expansion versus patch-test correlation and the threshold at which the correlation became significant. Because every patient had alopecia, a presumed autoimmune disease, the patients' immune response might differ from that of healthy individuals. Compared with pre-sensitization or healthy control sets, expanded TCRs formed significantly more large CDR3 similarity clusters, which is consistent with antigen-driven responses. Patch test score was positively correlated with the number of PT1 expanded TCRs, with significance at thresholds 8, 16 and 32 but not at 4. No change with DPC sensitization was found in the number of TCRs above 1 in 1000 frequency, and no evidence of global repertoire structure alterations was found.

The time point tag for this specimen amounts to: patch test 1, 2 weeks after DPC sensitization. The sample's treatment or condition label is to be understood as: therapeutic diphenylcyclopropenone sensitization with weekly scalp DPC. At every patch-test visit, the blood draw took place before the patch test was put on. Patients were eligible if aged 18 to 70, diagnosed with alopecia and judged suitable for DPC therapy, and pregnant patients were excluded. Unfractionated whole blood was collected in Tempus Blood RNA tubes, and total RNA was extracted from that blood. Sequences MDHEN (CDR1) and SYDVKM (CDR2) are obtained from the germline V gene. The CDR3, cysteine through phenylalanine, is 16 amino acids long. The kept DNA is CDR3 alone, 48 bases in frame from the first base. Trimming at the junction amounts to 4 bases on V and 4 bases on J, and the germline ends lie 16 bases apart. Libraries were made using RACE. These reads were obtained on a NextSeq 500. During library preparation, unique molecular identifiers were attached to individual cDNA molecules so that TCRs could be counted in a quantitative, reproducible way. For every blood RNA sample, sequencing covered both the TCR alpha and TCR beta chains. The authors processed their data as follows. A median of approximately 100,000 TCRs per sample was observed, with a range of roughly 20,000 to 750,000. The Decombinator software suite was used to annotate the V, J and CDR3 of the TCR reads. Every sample was subsampled to the same number of TCRs (28,000) for the PS versus PT1 abundance plots. TCRs were defined as expanded if absent before sensitization and observed at least eight times at the 2-week time point. In-frame beta chains were kept once TCRdb had trimmed the public reads at Q25 with fastp and called clones with MiXCR. Duplicate CDR3 protein sequences are folded into a single record with the most common DNA and genes. TCRdb's processing, not the study's, gives the V and J calls here. The sample yields some 200,000 distinct CDR3 sequences; about 20% were counted once. The ten most abundant clones make up roughly 6.7% of the sample.

Sequenced material: whole blood, taken in connection with sensitization to the hapten diphenylcyclopropenone (DPC). The TCR originated in a woman aged 50 to 65 with alopecia areata. Some clones in this sample may be carry-over from other donors' samples. The sequence links TRBV28 to TRBJ2-2; TRBD2 is a weak D gene call, 6 bases matching. The bases are TGTGCCAGCAGTTATAATCGGGAGTGGTCCACCGGGGAGCTGTTTTTT. Its translation reads: CASSYNREWSTGELFF.